The TCR beta chain described here comes from a study of blood T cell repertoires in COVID-19. Across the study: Nucleic acid was either cDNA or gDNA, and it came from T cells, B-cell-depleted T cells, or PBMCs.

The assay was immunoSEQ multiplex PCR, and TCRdb's table has in-frame clones only and misses some. The table includes around 300,000 clones, 85% detected once. Trimming at V came to 5 bases and at J to 4 bases, leaving 7 bases not matched to a gene. The CDR3 covers 15 residues. Germline V gene data show CDR1 as MNHEY and CDR2 as SVGAGI. Specimen: PBMCs or T cells enriched from blood (not recorded which). The rearrangement links TRBV6-5 to TRBJ1-2; 10 nucleotides agree with TRBD1. This clonotype originated in a woman aged 50 to 60 who had recovered from COVID-19. The CDR3 reads CASSQTGGPLYGYTF. CDR3 coding DNA: TGTGCCAGCAGTCAGACAGGGGGCCCCCTCTATGGCTACACCTTC.